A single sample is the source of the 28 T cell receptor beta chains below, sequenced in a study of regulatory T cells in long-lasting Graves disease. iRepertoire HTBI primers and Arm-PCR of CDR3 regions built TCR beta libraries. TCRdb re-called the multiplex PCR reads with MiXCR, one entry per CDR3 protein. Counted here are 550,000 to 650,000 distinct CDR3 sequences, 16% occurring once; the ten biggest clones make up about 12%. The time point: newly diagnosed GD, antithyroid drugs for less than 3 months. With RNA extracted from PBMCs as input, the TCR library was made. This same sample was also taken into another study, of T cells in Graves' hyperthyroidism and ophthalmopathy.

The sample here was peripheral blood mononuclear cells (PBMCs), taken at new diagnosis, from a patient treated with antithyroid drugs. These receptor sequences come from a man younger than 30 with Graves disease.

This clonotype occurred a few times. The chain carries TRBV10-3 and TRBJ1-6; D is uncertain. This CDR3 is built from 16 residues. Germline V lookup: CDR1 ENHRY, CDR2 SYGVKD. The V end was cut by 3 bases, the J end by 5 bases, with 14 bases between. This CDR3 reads CAISDRRFRDNSPLHF. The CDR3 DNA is TGTGCCATCAGTGACCGCCGATTCAGAGATAATTCACCCCTCCACTTT.

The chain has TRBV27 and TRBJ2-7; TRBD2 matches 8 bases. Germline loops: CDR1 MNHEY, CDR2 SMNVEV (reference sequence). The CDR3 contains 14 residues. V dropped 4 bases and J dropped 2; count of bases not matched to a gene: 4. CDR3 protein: CASSYAGLAYEQYF. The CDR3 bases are TGTGCCAGCAGTTACGCGGGACTAGCCTACGAGCAGTACTTC.

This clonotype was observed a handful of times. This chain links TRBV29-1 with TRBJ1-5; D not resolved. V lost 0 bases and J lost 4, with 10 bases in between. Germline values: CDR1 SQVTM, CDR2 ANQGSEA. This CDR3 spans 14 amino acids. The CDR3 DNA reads TGCAGCGTTGAAGAGGCAGGCGCTAATCAGCCCCAGCATTTT. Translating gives CSVEEAGANQPQHF.

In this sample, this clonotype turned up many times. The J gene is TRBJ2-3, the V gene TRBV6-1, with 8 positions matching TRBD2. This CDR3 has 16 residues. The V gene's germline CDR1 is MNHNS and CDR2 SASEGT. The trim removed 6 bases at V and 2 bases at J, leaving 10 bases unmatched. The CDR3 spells CASRPRGAGDTDTQYF. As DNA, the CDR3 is TGTGCCAGCAGACCCCGAGGAGCGGGAGACACAGATACGCAGTATTTT.

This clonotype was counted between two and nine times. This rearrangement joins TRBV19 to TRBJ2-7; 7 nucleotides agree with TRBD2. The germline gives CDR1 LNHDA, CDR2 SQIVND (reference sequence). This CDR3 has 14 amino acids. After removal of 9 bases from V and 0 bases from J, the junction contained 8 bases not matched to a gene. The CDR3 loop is CASRSGESSYEQYF. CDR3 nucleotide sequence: TGTGCCAGCCGAAGCGGGGAAAGCTCCTACGAGCAGTACTTC.

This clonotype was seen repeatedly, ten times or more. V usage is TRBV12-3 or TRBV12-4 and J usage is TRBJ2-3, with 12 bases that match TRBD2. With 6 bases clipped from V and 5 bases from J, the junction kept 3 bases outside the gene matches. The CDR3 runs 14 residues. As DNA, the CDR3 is TGTGCCAGCAGCCTGGGACTAGCGGGAGATACGCAGTATTTT. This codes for CASSLGLAGDTQYF.

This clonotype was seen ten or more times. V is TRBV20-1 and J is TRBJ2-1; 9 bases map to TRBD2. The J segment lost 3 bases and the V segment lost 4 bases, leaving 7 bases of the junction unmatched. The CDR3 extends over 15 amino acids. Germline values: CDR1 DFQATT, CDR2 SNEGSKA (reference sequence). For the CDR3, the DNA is TGCAGTGCTATTCGATTAGCGGGAGTCTACAATGAGCAGTTCTTC. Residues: CSAIRLAGVYNEQFF.

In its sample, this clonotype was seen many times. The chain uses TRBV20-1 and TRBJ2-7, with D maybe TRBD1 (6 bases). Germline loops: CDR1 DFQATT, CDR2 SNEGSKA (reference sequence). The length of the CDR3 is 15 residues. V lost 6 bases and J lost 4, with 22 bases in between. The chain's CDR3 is CSAEGRGLAAYEQYF. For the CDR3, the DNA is TGCAGTGCCGAAGGCAGGGGTCTAGCAGCATACGAGCAGTACTTC.

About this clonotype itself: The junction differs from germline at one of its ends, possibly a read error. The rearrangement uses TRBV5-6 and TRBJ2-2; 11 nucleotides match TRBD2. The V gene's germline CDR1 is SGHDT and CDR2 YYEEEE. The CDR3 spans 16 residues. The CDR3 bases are TGTGCCAGCAGCTTGACTAGCGGGAGTGACACCGGGGAGCTGTTCTTT. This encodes CASSLTSGSDTGELFF.

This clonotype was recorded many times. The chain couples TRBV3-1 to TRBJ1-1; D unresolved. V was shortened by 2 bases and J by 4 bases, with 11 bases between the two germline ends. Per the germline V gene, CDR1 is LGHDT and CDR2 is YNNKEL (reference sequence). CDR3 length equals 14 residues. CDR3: CASSQTQVSTEAFF. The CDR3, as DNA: TGTGCCAGCAGCCAAACGCAGGTGAGCACTGAAGCTTTCTTT.

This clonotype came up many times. CDR3 sequence (DNA): TGTGCCAGCAGCTCTGACAGCATCTCCTACGAGCAGTACTTC. This codes for CASSSDSISYEQYF. The chain has TRBV11-2 and TRBJ2-7, with D maybe TRBD1 (5 bases). In germline, CDR1 is SGHAT, CDR2 FQNNGV. The V gene lost 4 bases and the J gene lost 0 bases, with 10 bases spanning the gap. The CDR3 contains 14 residues.

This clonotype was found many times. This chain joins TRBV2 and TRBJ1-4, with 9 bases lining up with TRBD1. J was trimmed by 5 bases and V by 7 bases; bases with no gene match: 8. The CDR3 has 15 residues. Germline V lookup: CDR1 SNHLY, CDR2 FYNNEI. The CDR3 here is CASNPFDRGNEKLFF. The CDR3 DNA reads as TGTGCCAGCAACCCTTTCGACAGGGGGAATGAAAAACTGTTTTTT.

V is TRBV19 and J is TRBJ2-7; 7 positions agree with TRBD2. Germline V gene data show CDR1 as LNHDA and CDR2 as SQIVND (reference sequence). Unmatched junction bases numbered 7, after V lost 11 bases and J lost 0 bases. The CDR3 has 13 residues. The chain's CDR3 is CASVGGTSYEQYF. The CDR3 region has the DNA TGTGCCTCCGTGGGAGGGACCTCCTACGAGCAGTACTTC.

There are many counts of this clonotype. Here the CDR3 DNA reads TGTGCCAGCAGTTTGAATCCGAGGAACACTGAAGCTTTCTTT. Translating it yields CASSLNPRNTEAFF. The chain employs TRBV12-3 or TRBV12-4 and TRBJ1-1; D is uncertain. The CDR3 runs to 14 residues. V shed 3 bases and J shed 1 base, with 9 bases lying between them.

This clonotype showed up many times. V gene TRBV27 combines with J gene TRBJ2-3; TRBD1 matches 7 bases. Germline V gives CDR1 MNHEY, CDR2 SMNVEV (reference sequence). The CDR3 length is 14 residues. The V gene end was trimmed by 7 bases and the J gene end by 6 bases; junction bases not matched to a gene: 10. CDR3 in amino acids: CASNTPDRADTQYF. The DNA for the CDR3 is TGTGCCAGCAATACCCCAGACAGGGCCGATACGCAGTATTTT.

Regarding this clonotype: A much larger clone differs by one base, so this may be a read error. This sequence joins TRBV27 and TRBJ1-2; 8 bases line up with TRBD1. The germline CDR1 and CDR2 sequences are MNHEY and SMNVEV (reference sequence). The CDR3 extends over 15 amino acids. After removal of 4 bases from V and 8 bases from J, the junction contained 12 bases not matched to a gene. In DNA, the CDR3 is TGTGCCAGCAGTTCGTGGACAGGGTCCTTTGGCGGCTACACCTTC. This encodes CASSSWTGSFGGYTF.

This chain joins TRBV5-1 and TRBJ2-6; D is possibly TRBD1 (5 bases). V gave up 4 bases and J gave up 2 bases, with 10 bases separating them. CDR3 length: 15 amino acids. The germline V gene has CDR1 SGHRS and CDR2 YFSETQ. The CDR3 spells CASSPLGPGANVLTF. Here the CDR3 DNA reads TGCGCCAGCAGCCCCCTGGGGCCTGGGGCCAACGTCCTGACTTTC.

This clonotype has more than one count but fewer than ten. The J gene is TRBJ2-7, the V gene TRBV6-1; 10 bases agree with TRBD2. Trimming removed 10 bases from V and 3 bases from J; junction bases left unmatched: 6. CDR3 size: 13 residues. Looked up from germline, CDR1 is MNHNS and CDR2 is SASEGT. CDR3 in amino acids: CATLAGVYYEQYF. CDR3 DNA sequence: TGTGCCACCCTAGCGGGAGTTTACTACGAGCAGTACTTC.

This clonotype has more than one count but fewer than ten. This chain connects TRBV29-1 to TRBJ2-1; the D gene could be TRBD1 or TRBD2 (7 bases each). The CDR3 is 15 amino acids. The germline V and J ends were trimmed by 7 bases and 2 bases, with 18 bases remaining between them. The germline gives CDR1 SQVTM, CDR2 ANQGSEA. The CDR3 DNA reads TGCAGCGCCAAGACAGGGAGGGGACCCTACAATGAGCAGTTCTTC. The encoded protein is CSAKTGRGPYNEQFF.

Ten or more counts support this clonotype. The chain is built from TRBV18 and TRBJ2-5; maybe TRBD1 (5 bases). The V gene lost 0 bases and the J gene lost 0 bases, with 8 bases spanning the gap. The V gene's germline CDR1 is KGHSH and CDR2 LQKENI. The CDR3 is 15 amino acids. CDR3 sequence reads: CASSPPWTNQETQYF. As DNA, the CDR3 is TGTGCCAGCTCACCACCCTGGACAAACCAAGAGACCCAGTACTTC.

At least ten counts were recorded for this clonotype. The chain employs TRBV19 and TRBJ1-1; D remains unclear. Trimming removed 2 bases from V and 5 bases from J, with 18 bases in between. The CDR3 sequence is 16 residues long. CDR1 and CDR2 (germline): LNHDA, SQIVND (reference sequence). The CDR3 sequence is CASSIWGRAGGTEAFF. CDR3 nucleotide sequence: TGTGCCAGTAGTATATGGGGTAGGGCAGGAGGGACTGAAGCTTTCTTT.

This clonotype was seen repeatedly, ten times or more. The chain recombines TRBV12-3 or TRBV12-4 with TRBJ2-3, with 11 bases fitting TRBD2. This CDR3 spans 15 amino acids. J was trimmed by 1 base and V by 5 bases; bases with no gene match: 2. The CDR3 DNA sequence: TGTGCCAGCAGTGTACTAGCGGGAGGCACAGATACGCAGTATTTT. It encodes CASSVLAGGTDTQYF.

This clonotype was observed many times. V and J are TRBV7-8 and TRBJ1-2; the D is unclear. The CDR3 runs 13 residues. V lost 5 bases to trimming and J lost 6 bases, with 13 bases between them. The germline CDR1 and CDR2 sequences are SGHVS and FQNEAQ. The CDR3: CASSLHGPDGYTF. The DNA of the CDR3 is TGTGCCAGCAGCCTTCATGGGCCCGATGGCTACACCTTC.

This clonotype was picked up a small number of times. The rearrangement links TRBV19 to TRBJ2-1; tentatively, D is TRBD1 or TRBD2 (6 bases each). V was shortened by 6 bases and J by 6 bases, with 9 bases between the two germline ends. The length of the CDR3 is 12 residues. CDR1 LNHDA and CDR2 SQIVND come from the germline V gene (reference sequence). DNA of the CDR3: TGTGCCAGTAGAGGAGGGGGCAATGAGCAGTTCTTC. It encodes CASRGGGNEQFF.

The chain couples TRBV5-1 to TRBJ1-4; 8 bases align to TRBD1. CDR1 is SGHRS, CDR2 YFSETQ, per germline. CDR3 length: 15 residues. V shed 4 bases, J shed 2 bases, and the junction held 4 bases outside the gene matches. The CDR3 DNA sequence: TGCGCCAGCAGCAAACGACAGGGGACTAATGAAAAACTGTTTTTT. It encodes CASSKRQGTNEKLFF.

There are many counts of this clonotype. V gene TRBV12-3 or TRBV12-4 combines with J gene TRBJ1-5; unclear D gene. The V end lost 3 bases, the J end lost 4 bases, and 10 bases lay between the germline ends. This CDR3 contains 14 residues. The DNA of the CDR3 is TGTGCCAGCAGTTTTATGGGAATGAATCAGCCCCAGCATTTT. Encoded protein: CASSFMGMNQPQHF.

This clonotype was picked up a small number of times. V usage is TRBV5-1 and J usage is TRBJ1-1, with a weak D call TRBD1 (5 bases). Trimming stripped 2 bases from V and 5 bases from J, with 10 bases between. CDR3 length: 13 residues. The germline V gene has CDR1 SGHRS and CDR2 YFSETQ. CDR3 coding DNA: TGCGCCAGCAGCTTCGGGGGGGAGACTGAAGCTTTCTTT. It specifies CASSFGGETEAFF.

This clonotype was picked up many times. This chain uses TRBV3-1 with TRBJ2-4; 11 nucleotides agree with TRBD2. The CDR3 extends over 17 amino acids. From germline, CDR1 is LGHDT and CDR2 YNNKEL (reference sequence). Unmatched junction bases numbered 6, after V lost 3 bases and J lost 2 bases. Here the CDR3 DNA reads TGTGCCAGCAGCCACGTACTAGCGGGAGTACCCAAAAACATTCAGTACTTC. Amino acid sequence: CASSHVLAGVPKNIQYF. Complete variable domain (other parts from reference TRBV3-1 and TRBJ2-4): DTAVSQTPKYLVTQMGNDKSIKCEQNLGHDTMYWYKQDSKKFLKIMFSYNNKELIINETVPNRFSPKSPDKAHLNLHINSLELGDSAVYFCASSHVLAGVPKNIQYFGAGTRLSVL.